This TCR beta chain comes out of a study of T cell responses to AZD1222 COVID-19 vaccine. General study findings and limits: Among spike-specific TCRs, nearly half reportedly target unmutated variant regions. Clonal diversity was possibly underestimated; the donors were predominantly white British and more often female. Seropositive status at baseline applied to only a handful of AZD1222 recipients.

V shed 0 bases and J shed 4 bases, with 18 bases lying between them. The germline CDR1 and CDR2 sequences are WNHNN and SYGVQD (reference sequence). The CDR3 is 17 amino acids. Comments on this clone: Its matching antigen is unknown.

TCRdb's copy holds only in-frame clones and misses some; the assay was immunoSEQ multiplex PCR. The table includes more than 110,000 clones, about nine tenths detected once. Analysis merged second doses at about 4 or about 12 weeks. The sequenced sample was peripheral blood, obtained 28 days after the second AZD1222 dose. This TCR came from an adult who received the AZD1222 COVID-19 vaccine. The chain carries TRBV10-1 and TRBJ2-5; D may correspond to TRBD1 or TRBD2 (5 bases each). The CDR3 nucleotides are TGCGCCAGCAGTGAGTCCACCGGGACCACCCTTGGAGAGACCCAGTACTTC. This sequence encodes CASSESTGTTLGETQYF.